The T cell receptor beta chain described here comes from a study of neurological immune-mediated disorders. General observations from the study: Multiple sclerosis, the disease with the least TCR clonal expansion, fell below healthy controls, whereas HTLV-1-associated myelopathy showed the most.

On this clonotype: The antigen remains undetermined.

The unsorted libraries were produced from 2 million PBMCs held at -80 C. J lost 5 bases, V lost 0 bases, and 6 bases had no gene match. This CDR3 region has 15 residues. Germline loops: CDR1 DFQATT, CDR2 SNEGSKA (reference sequence). TCRdb reprocessed the 5' RACE reads via MiXCR and lists one record per CDR3 protein. Of some 79,000 distinct CDR3 sequences listed, 14% were seen once; the top ten hold more than 6%. Sequenced: PBMCs. The TCR originated in a woman aged 45 to 65 in good health. The chain combines TRBV20-1 with TRBJ2-1; 8 bases fit TRBD2. The DNA of the CDR3 is TGCAGTGCTAGAGACCCGGGGGGGGGAGACAATGAGCAGTTCTTC. Its translation: CSARDPGGGDNEQFF.